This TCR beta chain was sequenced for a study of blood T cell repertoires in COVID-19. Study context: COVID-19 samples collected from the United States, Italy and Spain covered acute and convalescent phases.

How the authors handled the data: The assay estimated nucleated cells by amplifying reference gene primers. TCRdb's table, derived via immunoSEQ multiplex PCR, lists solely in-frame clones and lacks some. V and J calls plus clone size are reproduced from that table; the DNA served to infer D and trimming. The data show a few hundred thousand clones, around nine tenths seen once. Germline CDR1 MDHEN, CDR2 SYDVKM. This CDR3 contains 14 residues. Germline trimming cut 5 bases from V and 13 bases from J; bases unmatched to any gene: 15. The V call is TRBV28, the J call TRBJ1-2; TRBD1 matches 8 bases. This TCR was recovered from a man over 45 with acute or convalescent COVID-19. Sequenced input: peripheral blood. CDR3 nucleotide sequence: TGTGCCAGCAGTCCCCGGGACAGGTACTATGTTGGCACCTTC. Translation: CASSPRDRYYVGTF.